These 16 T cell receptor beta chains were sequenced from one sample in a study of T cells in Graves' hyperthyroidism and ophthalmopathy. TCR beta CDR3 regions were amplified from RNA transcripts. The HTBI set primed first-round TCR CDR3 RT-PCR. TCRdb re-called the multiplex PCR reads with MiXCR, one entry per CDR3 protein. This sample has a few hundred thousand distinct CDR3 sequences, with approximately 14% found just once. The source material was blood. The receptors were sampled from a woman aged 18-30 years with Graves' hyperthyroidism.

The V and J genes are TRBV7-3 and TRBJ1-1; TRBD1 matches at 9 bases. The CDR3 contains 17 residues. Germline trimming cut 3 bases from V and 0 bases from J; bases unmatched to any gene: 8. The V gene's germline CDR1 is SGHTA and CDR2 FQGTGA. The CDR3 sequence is CASSFLDRGILNTEAFF. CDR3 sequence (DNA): TGTGCCAGCAGCTTCCTAGACAGGGGGATTCTGAACACTGAAGCTTTCTTT.

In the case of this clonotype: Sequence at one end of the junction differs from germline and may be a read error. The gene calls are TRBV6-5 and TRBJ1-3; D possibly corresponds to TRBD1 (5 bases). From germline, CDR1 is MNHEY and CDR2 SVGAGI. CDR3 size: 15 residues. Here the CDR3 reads CTSSYSTVGGNTIYF. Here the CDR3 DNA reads TGTACCAGCAGTTACTCGACAGTTGGGGGAAACACCATATATTTT.

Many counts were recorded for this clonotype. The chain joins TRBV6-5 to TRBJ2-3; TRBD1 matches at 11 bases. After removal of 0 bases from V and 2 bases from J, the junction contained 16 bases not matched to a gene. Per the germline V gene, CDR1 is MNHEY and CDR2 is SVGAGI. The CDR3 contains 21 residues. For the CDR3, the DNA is TGTGCCAGCAGTTACTCGACCGGACAGGGGGCGCGACCGGACCCCACAGATACGCAGTATTTT. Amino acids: CASSYSTGQGARPDPTDTQYF.

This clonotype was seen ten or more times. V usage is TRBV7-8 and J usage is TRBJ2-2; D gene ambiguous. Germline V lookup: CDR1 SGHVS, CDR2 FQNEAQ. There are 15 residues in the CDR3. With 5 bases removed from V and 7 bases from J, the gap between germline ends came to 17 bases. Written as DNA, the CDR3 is TGTGCCAGCAGCCCCGGACGAGCCTGGGGCGGGGAGCTGTTTTTT. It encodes CASSPGRAWGGELFF.

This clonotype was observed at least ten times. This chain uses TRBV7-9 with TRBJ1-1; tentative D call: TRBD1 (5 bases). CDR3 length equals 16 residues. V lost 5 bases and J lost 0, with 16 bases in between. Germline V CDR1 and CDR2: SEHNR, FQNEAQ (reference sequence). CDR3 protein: CASSPGGGRVNTEAFF. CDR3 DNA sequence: TGTGCCAGCAGCCCCGGGGGGGGAAGGGTGAACACTGAAGCTTTCTTT.

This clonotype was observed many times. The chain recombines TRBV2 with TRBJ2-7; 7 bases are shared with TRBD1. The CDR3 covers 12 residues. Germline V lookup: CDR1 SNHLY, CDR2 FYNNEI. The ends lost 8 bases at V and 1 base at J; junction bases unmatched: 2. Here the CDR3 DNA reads TGTGCCAGCGGGGACAGTTCCTACGAGCAGTACTTC. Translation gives CASGDSSYEQYF. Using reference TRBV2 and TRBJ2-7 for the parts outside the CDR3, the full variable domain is EPEVTQTPSHQVTQMGQEVILRCVPISNHLYFYWYRQILGQKVEFLVSFYNNEISEKSEIFDDQFSVERPDGSNFTLKIRSTKLEDSAMYFCASGDSSYEQYFGPGTRLTVT.

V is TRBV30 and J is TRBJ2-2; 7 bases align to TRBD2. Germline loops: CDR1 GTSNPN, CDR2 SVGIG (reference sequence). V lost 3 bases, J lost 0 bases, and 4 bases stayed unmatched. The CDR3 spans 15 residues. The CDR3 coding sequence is TGTGCCTGGAGGCTAAGCGGGACGAACACCGGGGAGCTGTTTTTT. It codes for CAWRLSGTNTGELFF.

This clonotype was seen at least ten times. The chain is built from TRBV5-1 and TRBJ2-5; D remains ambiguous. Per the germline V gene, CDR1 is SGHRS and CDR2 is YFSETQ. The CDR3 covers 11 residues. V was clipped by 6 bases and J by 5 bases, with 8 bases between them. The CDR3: CASTSRETQYF. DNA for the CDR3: TGCGCCAGCACCAGTAGGGAGACCCAGTACTTC.

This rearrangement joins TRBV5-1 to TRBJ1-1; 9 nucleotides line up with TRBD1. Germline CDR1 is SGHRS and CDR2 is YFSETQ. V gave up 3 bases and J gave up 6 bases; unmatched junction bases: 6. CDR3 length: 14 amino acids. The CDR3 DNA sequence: TGCGCCAGCAGCTGGGGACAGGGCAGCTCTGAAGCTTTCTTT. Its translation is CASSWGQGSSEAFF.

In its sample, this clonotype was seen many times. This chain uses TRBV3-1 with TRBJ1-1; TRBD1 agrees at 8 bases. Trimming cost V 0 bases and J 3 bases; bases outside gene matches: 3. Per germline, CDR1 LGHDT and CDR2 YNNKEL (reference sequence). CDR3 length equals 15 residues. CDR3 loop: CASSQDPGGYTEAFF. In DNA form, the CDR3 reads TGTGCCAGCAGCCAAGATCCAGGGGGCTACACTGAAGCTTTCTTT.

The CDR3 here is CASSVGGGRDNEQFF. CDR3 nucleotide sequence: TGTGCCAGCAGCGTTGGTGGCGGGAGGGATAATGAGCAGTTCTTC. The V and J genes are TRBV11-1 and TRBJ2-1; TRBD2 matches at 9 bases. The CDR3 spans 15 residues. The J segment lost 7 bases and the V segment lost 5 bases, leaving 9 bases of the junction unmatched. Germline lookup yields CDR1 SGHAT and CDR2 FQDESV (reference sequence).

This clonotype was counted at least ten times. The CDR3 loop reads CASGTGSLETQYF. CDR3 DNA: TGTGCCAGTGGGACAGGGAGCTTGGAGACCCAGTACTTC. The chain joins TRBV11-2 to TRBJ2-5, with 9 bases fitting TRBD1. Germline assignment: CDR1 SGHAT and CDR2 FQNNGV. The CDR3 totals 13 residues. The trim removed 9 bases at V and 5 bases at J, leaving 7 bases unmatched.

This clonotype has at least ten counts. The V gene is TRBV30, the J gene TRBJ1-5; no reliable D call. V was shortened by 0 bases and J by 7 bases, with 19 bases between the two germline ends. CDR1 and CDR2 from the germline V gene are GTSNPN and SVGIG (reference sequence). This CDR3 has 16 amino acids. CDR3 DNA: TGTGCCTGGAGTGTACGGGTGGCCAGCGCAATCCAGCCCCAGCATTTT. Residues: CAWSVRVASAIQPQHF. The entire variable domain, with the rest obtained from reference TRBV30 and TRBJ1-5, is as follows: SQTIHQWPATLVQPVGSPLSLECTVEGTSNPNLYWYRQAAGRGLQLLFYSVGIGQISSEVPQNLSASRPQDRQFILSSKKLLLSDSGFYLCAWSVRVASAIQPQHFGDGTRLSIL.

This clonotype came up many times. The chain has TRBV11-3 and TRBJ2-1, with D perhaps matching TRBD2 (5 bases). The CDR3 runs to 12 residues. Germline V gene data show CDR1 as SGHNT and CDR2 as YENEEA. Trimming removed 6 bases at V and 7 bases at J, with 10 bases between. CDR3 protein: CASRTTNNEQFF. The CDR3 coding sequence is TGTGCCAGCAGGACTACGAATAATGAGCAGTTCTTC.

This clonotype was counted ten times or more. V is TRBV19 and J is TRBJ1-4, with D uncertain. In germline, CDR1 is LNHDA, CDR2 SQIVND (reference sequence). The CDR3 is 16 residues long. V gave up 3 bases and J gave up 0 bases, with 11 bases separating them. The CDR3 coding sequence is TGTGCCAGTAGTATCGGATGGGTCGCAACTAATGAAAAACTGTTTTTT. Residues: CASSIGWVATNEKLFF.

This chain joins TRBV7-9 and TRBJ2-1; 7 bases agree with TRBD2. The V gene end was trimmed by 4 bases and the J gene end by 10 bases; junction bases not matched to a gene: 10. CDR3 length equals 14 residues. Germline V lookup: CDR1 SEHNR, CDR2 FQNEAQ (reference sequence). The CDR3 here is CASSWGGSNPEQFF. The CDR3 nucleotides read TGTGCCAGCAGCTGGGGGGGATCCAACCCCGAGCAGTTCTTC. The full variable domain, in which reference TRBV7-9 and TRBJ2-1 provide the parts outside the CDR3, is DTGVSQNPRHKITKRGQNVTFRCDPISEHNRLYWYRQTLGQGPEFLTYFQNEAQLEKSRLLSDRFSAERPKGSFSTLEIQRTEQGDSAMYLCASSWGGSNPEQFFGPGTRLTVL.